One and the same sample provided the 31 T cell receptor delta chains below, sequenced in a study of gamma-delta T cells after stem cell transplantation. With CATT, TCRdb re-called clones from the RT-PCR reads. The sample includes some 690 delta-chain clones, 1.1% of them seen just once. The sequenced sample was gamma-delta T cells. These receptors were taken from a human donor. It is not recorded whose cells these are; they may come from a transplant donor.

By share, this clone ranks as medium-sized. Given a far larger clone just one base away, this is likely a sequencing read error. Other DNA sequences within the sample encode an identical CDR3. This chain joins TRDV3 and TRDJ1, with D perhaps TRDD2 or TRDD3 (6 bases each). V was trimmed by 0 bases and J by 2 bases, leaving 16 bases between them. The CDR3 has 15 amino acids. CDR1 is TVYSNPD, CDR2 GDNSRS, per germline (reference sequence). As DNA, the CDR3 is TGTGCCTTTAGTCCTACCGGGGGACTTACCGATAAACTCATCTTT. Translating it yields CAFSPTGGLTDKLIF.

This clone counts as medium-sized. This likely came from a read error, as a far larger clone is one base away. The rearrangement joins TRDV1 to TRDJ1; 11 bases are shared with TRDD3. This CDR3 is 24 amino acids long. Germline V gene data show CDR1 as TSWWSYY and CDR2 as QGS. CDR3 coding DNA: TGTGCTCTTGGGGGAGACGGCCTCCCTCTGATCTGGGGGATACTTGGGCCTTACACCGATAAACTCACCTTT. This encodes CALGGDGLPLIWGILGPYTDKLTF.

In the case of this clone: A read error is the likely source, as a far larger clone sits one nucleotide away. The same CDR3 can be traced to other DNA sequences in this sample. The chain combines TRDV1 with TRDJ1; possibly TRDD3 for D (6 bases). Germline V lookup: CDR1 TSWWSYY, CDR2 QGS. The CDR3 has 18 residues. For the CDR3, the DNA is TGTGCTCTTGGGGAAATGTCGCCTTGGGGGCCTGGGACCGACAAACTCATCTTT. This sequence encodes CALGEMSPWGPGTDKLIF.

In the case of this clone: TCRdb's entry gives the protein of a much larger clone, which mismatches this DNA's translation at residue 8, likely from a read error; the protein reported here is translated from the DNA. The CDR3 DNA reads as TGTGCCTGTGACACCGGAGAACCGGGGGATACGGTTCTCATCTTT. This codes for CACDTGEPGDTVLIF. V usage is TRDV2 and J usage is TRDJ1, with TRDD3 matching 10 bases. The CDR3 runs 15 residues. The junction had 11 bases not matched to a gene; V was cut back by 0 bases and J by 11 bases. The germline V gene encodes CDR1 GEAIGNYY and CDR2 EKD.

This clone was seen only a few times. A read error likely explains this, since a far larger clone differs by one base. The sample holds other DNA sequences that translate to the same CDR3. The rearrangement uses TRDV2 and TRDJ1, with TRDD3 matching over 7 bases. Looked up from germline, CDR1 is GEAIGNYY and CDR2 is EKD. The CDR3 contains 19 residues. CDR3 in amino acids: CACDTVLGTPGVYTDKLIF. The CDR3 DNA follows: TGCGCCTGTGACACCGTACTGGGGACCCCGGGGGTGTACACCGATAAACTCATCTTT.

This clone was counted between two and nine times. TCRdb's listed protein matches a much larger clone and diverges from this DNA's translation at residue 3, likely through a read error; the protein shown comes from the DNA. The chain combines TRDV2 with TRDJ1; maybe TRDD3 (6 bases). Per the germline V gene, CDR1 is GEAIGNYY and CDR2 is EKD. This CDR3 comprises 17 residues. CDR3 amino acids: CARDTVVRGSSTDKLIF. CDR3 bases: TGTGCCCGTGACACCGTCGTTAGGGGATCCAGCACCGATAAACTCATCTTT.

This clone was counted only a few times. This DNA's translation differs at residue 7 from TCRdb's protein, which comes from a much larger clone; a read error is likely, and the protein shown is translated from the DNA. The CDR3 sequence: CACDTLRGDTPTGTDKLIF. DNA for the CDR3: TGTGCCTGTGACACCTTACGGGGGGATACGCCTACGGGCACCGATAAACTCATCTTT. The chain is built from TRDV2 and TRDJ1, with 10 bases matching TRDD3. Germline V gene lookup returns CDR1 GEAIGNYY and CDR2 EKD. Losses at the gene ends were 0 bases for V and 1 base for J; bases not matched to a gene: 13. The CDR3 is 19 residues long.

This clone ranks as large. Other nucleotide sequences from this sample produce the same CDR3. The rearrangement joins TRDV2 to TRDJ4, with D maybe TRDD2 (6 bases). The germline V gene has CDR1 GEAIGNYY and CDR2 EKD. Trimming removed 2 bases from V and 2 bases from J, with 26 bases in between. The CDR3 is 18 residues long. The CDR3 sequence: CACDRKLASYVRIRPLIF. The DNA for the CDR3 is TGTGCCTGTGACAGGAAGTTAGCGTCCTACGTCCGGATAAGACCCCTGATCTTT.

This clone was detected only a few times. A far larger clone is just one base off, so this is likely a read error. The chain employs TRDV2 and TRDJ1; TRDD3 matches 7 bases. V dropped 5 bases and J dropped 0; count of bases not matched to a gene: 5. Per the germline V gene, CDR1 is GEAIGNYY and CDR2 is EKD. The CDR3 runs 14 residues. Written as DNA, the CDR3 is TGTGCCTGTGGCCGCCTGGGGGACACCGATAAACTCATCTTT. As protein: CACGRLGDTDKLIF.

Concerning this clone: This likely traces to a read error, being one base from a far larger clone. V is TRDV2 and J is TRDJ1, with 13 nucleotides matching TRDD3. Germline CDR1 GEAIGNYY, CDR2 EKD. Trimming took 4 bases from V and 2 from J; bases not matched to a gene: 9. This CDR3 region has 17 residues. The CDR3, as DNA: TGTGCCTGTGAAAGACCCGTACTGGGGGATACGACCGATAAACTCATCTTT. It codes for CACERPVLGDTTDKLIF.

Concerning this clone itself: This is likely an artifact of a read error, given a far larger clone one base away. Other DNA sequences of this sample code for an identical CDR3. The chain joins TRDV2 to TRDJ1, with 12 bases fitting TRDD3. The CDR3 runs to 19 residues. Germline CDR1 is GEAIGNYY and CDR2 is EKD. V trimming: 1 base; J trimming: 2 bases; junction bases outside the gene matches: 13. CDR3 in DNA: TGTGCCTGTGACACGTTGTCTGGGGGATACGCGGGGTATACCGATAAACTCATCTTT. Translated: CACDTLSGGYAGYTDKLIF.

This clone was seen more than once but under ten times. TCRdb pairs this DNA with a much larger clone's protein that differs at residue 13, likely a read error; the protein shown was translated from the DNA. The chain combines TRDV1 with TRDJ1, with D maybe TRDD3 (6 bases). CDR1 and CDR2 (germline): TSWWSYY, QGS. Trimming removed 2 bases at V and 3 bases at J, with 22 bases between. The CDR3 totals 18 residues. CDR3 loop: CALGEMSPWGPGADKLIF. CDR3 bases: TGTGCTCTTGGGGAAATGTCGCCTTGGGGGCCTGGGGCCGATAAACTCATCTTT.

Note on this clone: This likely reflects a read error, since a far larger clone is one base away. The same CDR3 is also encoded by other DNA sequences in this sample. The CDR3 bases are TGTGCCTGTGACACGTTGTCTGGGGGATACGCGGGGTACACCGATAAGCTCATCTTT. This sequence encodes CACDTLSGGYAGYTDKLIF. The gene calls are TRDV2 and TRDJ1; 12 nucleotides line up with TRDD3. Germline V CDR1 and CDR2: GEAIGNYY, EKD. The CDR3 spans 19 residues.

This clone ranks as medium-sized. A read error is likely here: a far larger clone is one base away. The V gene is TRDV2, the J gene TRDJ2; 7 bases are a match to TRDD3. The CDR3 has 18 amino acids. The germline V gene encodes CDR1 GEAIGNYY and CDR2 EKD. CDR3 in DNA: TGTGCCTGTGACACTCTGGGGGCCACCCCCTCTTTGACAACACAACTCTTCTTT. This codes for CACDTLGATPSLTTQLFF.

This clone is classed as medium-sized. This probably arose from a read error, given a far larger clone one base away. The chain employs TRDV3 and TRDJ3; 11 nucleotides agree with TRDD3. The CDR3 covers 20 residues. Per the germline V gene, CDR1 is TVYSNPD and CDR2 is GDNSRS (reference sequence). The CDR3 coding sequence is TGTGCCTTCACTTCTTGCTGGGGGATACCCGGCTCCTGGGACGCCCGACAGATGTTTTTC. It specifies CAFTSCWGIPGSWDARQMFF.

In this sample, this clone turned up a few times. TCRdb has a much larger clone's protein, which differs at residue 6 from the translation of this DNA, likely because of a read error; what is shown is the protein translated from the DNA. This chain joins TRDV2 and TRDJ1; 8 bases fit TRDD3. Germline V gene sequence: CDR1 GEAIGNYY, CDR2 EKD. The CDR3 sequence is 15 residues long. With V trimmed by 2 bases and J by 3 bases, 7 bases remained unmatched. The CDR3 reads CACDSPGDRSDKLIF. The CDR3 DNA reads TGTGCCTGTGACAGTCCGGGGGATAGATCCGATAAACTCATCTTT.

Of note for this clone: TCRdb assigns this DNA the protein of a much larger clone, which departs from its translation at residue 3; this likely reflects a read error, and the protein shown comes from translating the DNA. The V call is TRDV2, the J call TRDJ1, with 13 bases identical to TRDD3. Germline V gene sequence: CDR1 GEAIGNYY, CDR2 EKD. The CDR3 extends over 15 amino acids. CDR3: CARDLLGDTADKLIF. The CDR3 DNA reads as TGTGCCCGTGATTTACTGGGGGATACGGCCGATAAACTCATCTTT.

Regarding this clone: The translation of this DNA and the TCRdb protein of a much larger clone differ at residue 10, probably owing to a read error; the protein shown here is translated from the DNA. The V and J genes are TRDV2 and TRDJ1; the match to TRDD3 covers 13 bases. The CDR3 extends over 15 amino acids. Per germline, CDR1 GEAIGNYY and CDR2 EKD. V lost 4 bases and J lost 2; bases outside the gene matches: 3. Here the CDR3 reads CACDLLGDTTDKLIF. CDR3 bases: TGTGCCTGTGATTTACTGGGGGATACGACCGATAAACTCATCTTT.

A word on this clone: A far larger clone is a single base away, which makes a read error likely. Other DNA sequences of this sample code for an identical CDR3. The J gene is TRDJ1, the V gene TRDV1; 9 bases fit TRDD3. The germline gives CDR1 TSWWSYY, CDR2 QGS. This CDR3 comprises 18 residues. The trim removed 9 bases at V and 2 bases at J, leaving 19 bases unmatched. In DNA form, the CDR3 reads TGTGCTCTCGTGATTCCTACTGGGGGAAGGGGTGGTACCGATAAACTCATCTTT. Its translation is CALVIPTGGRGGTDKLIF.

As concerns this clone: A read error is the likely source, as a far larger clone sits one nucleotide away. The sample contains more than one DNA sequence encoding this CDR3. J is TRDJ1 and V is TRDV1, with a weak D call TRDD3 (8 bases). V gave up 7 bases and J gave up 2 bases, with 26 bases separating them. Germline lookup yields CDR1 TSWWSYY and CDR2 QGS. CDR3 length equals 18 residues. CDR3 residues: CALVIPTGGRGGTDKLIF. The CDR3 region has the DNA TGTGCTCTTGTGATTCCTACTGGGGGGAGGGGTGGTACCGATAAACTCATCTTT.

This clone was seen only a few times. This likely reflects a read error, since a far larger clone is one base away. V and J are TRDV3 and TRDJ3; the match to TRDD3 covers 11 bases. The CDR3 is made up of 20 amino acids. The germline V gene has CDR1 TVYSNPD and CDR2 GDNSRS (reference sequence). The CDR3 loop reads CAFTSCWGIPGSWDTRQTFF. The CDR3 DNA sequence: TGTGCCTTCACTTCTTGCTGGGGGATACCCGGCTCCTGGGACACCCGACAGACGTTTTTC. The full variable domain, its missing parts supplied by reference TRDV3 and TRDJ3, is CDKVTQSSPDQTVASGSEVVLLCTYDTVYSNPDLFWYRIRPDYSFQFVFYGDNSRSEGADFTQGRFSVKHILTQKAFHLVISPVRTEDSATYYCAFTSCWGIPGSWDTRQTFFGTGIKLFVEP.

This clone was counted between two and nine times. The chain joins TRDV1 to TRDJ1, with 12 bases matching TRDD3. J gave up 0 bases and V 3 bases, and 23 bases lay outside the gene matches. The CDR3 is made up of 23 amino acids. CDR1 is TSWWSYY and CDR2 is QGS in the germline V gene. CDR3 amino acids: CALGDFPTLYWGILGPYTDKLIF. As DNA, the CDR3 is TGTGCTCTTGGGGACTTTCCTACCCTGTACTGGGGGATACTTGGGCCTTACACCGATAAACTCATCTTT.

This clone was counted a few times. At one end, the junction sequence differs from germline, possibly due to a read error. The sample has other DNA sequences that encode this CDR3 too. The chain couples TRDV1 to TRDJ2; the D gene is possibly TRDD3 (9 bases). Germline values: CDR1 TSWWSYY, CDR2 QGS. CDR3 length: 23 amino acids. CDR3 nucleotide sequence: TGTGCTCTCGGGGAACGCTCGGGCTTCCTACGATACTGGGGGACCTCTTTGACGGCACAACTCTTCTTT. It specifies CALGERSGFLRYWGTSLTAQLFF.

This clone turned up a few times. For this DNA, TCRdb reports the protein of a much larger clone, which diverges at residue 9, most likely from a read error; the protein presented here is translated directly from the DNA. This chain uses TRDV2 with TRDJ1; TRDD3 aligns across 7 bases. This CDR3 has 14 amino acids. V was clipped by 3 bases and J by 3 bases; unmatched bases: 6. CDR1 and CDR2 (germline): GEAIGNYY, EKD. This chain's CDR3 is CACDGLGFADKLIF. The CDR3 DNA reads TGTGCCTGTGACGGACTGGGGTTCGCCGATAAACTCATCTTT.

By share, this clone ranks as medium-sized (0.01 to 0.1%). The likely explanation is a read error, given a far larger clone one base away. This rearrangement joins TRDV3 to TRDJ1; 9 nucleotides agree with TRDD3. This CDR3 region has 15 residues. The germline V gene encodes CDR1 TVYSNPD and CDR2 GDNSRS (reference sequence). CDR3 sequence reads: CAFSPTGGLTDKPIF. The CDR3 DNA is TGTGCCTTTAGTCCTACTGGGGGACTTACCGATAAACCCATCTTT. Combining the CDR3 with reference TRDV3 and TRDJ1 gives the whole variable domain CDKVTQSSPDQTVASGSEVVLLCTYDTVYSNPDLFWYRIRPDYSFQFVFYGDNSRSEGADFTQGRFSVKHILTQKAFHLVISPVRTEDSATYYCAFSPTGGLTDKPIFGKGTRVTVEP.

This clone was seen ten or more times. The J gene is TRDJ1, the V gene TRDV1, with a possible D match to TRDD3 (5 bases). The CDR3 covers 20 residues. V shed 0 bases and J shed 1 base, with 24 bases lying between them. Germline loops: CDR1 TSWWSYY, CDR2 QGS. Here the CDR3 reads CALGELKPYTNEPSTDKLIF. CDR3 in DNA: TGTGCTCTTGGGGAACTAAAGCCCTATACGAACGAACCCTCCACCGATAAACTCATCTTT.

This clone was recorded a few times. Only one base separates this from a far larger clonotype, so it likely reflects a read error. The chain joins TRDV2 to TRDJ1; the D gene is possibly TRDD3 (6 bases). Trimming took off 1 base at V and 0 bases at J, with 29 bases between the two ends. Per the germline V gene, CDR1 is GEAIGNYY and CDR2 is EKD. This CDR3 has 21 residues. This CDR3 reads CACDTVKFDGGPMGNTDKLIF. The DNA for the CDR3 is TGTGCCTGTGACACAGTAAAGTTCGATGGGGGCCCCATGGGGAACACCGATAAACTCATCTTT.

In this sample, this clone is medium-sized. This likely reflects a read error, since a far larger clone is one base away. This CDR3 is also generated by other DNA sequences in the sample. The chain carries TRDV2 and TRDJ1; 13 bases fit TRDD3. This CDR3 region has 17 residues. Germline loops: CDR1 GEAIGNYY, CDR2 EKD. As DNA, the CDR3 is TGCGCCTGTGAAAGACTCGTACTGGGGGATACGACCGATAAACTCATCTTT. Amino acids: CACERLVLGDTTDKLIF.

This clone is medium-sized (0.01 to 0.1%). A far larger clone is one nucleotide away, so this likely arose from a read error. The rearrangement links TRDV1 to TRDJ1; TRDD3 matches at 11 bases. V was pared by 4 bases and J by 0 bases, with 28 bases of the junction left unmatched. The CDR3 is made up of 24 amino acids. Germline V gene data show CDR1 as TSWWSYY and CDR2 as QGS. The CDR3 sequence: CALGGDGPPLIWGILGPYTDKLIF. For the CDR3, the DNA is TGTGCTCTTGGGGGAGACGGCCCCCCTCTGATCTGGGGGATACTTGGGCCTTACACCGATAAACTCATCTTT.

Concerning this clone itself: A read error is the likely source, as a far larger clone sits one nucleotide away. The same CDR3 can be traced to other DNA sequences in this sample. The chain recombines TRDV2 with TRDJ1; a possible D gene is TRDD3 (6 bases). The CDR3 is 17 residues long. Germline V gives CDR1 GEAIGNYY, CDR2 EKD. CDR3 nucleotides: TGCGCCTGTGACACCGTCGTTAGGGGATCCAGCACCGATAAACTCATCTTT. Translation: CACDTVVRGSSTDKLIF.

This clone was counted between two and nine times. This likely came from a read error, as a far larger clone is one base away. Different DNA sequences within this sample yield the same CDR3. The V call is TRDV2, the J call TRDJ1; 8 nucleotides agree with TRDD3. The germline CDR1 and CDR2 sequences are GEAIGNYY and EKD. The V segment lost 3 bases and the J segment 0 bases; nucleotides outside the gene matches: 14. The CDR3 runs to 18 residues. The CDR3 protein is CACDPVTGGLEYTDKLIF. The CDR3 DNA follows: TGTGCCTGTGACCCTGTTACTGGGGGTCTGGAGTACACCGATAAACTCATCTTT.